This T cell receptor beta chain was obtained from a study of blood T cell repertoires in COVID-19. Looking at the study overall: In each case, the material was cDNA or gDNA derived from T cells, B-cell-depleted T cells, or PBMCs.

Some clones are missing from TCRdb's copy, which holds only in-frame ones; the method was immunoSEQ multiplex PCR. The data contain about 200,000 clones, more than 75% of them seen just once; the ten biggest clones take up 3%. From germline, CDR1 is LNHDA and CDR2 SQIVND (reference sequence). Trimming shortened V by 6 bases and J by 4 bases, and 12 bases separated the two germline ends. The CDR3 is 13 amino acids. J is TRBJ1-2 and V is TRBV19; D is perhaps TRBD1 (5 bases). The receptor was isolated from a man aged 60-69 years with acute or convalescent COVID-19. Sequencing input: peripheral blood. CDR3 amino acids: CASSLTDIYGYTF. The CDR3, as DNA: TGTGCCAGTAGCCTGACAGATATCTATGGCTACACCTTC. The full variable domain, with the rest looked up from reference TRBV19 and TRBJ1-2, is DGGITQSPKYLFRKEGQNVTLSCEQNLNHDAMYWYRQDPGQGLRLIYYSQIVNDFQKGDIAEGYSVSREKKESFPLTVTSAQKNPTAFYLCASSLTDIYGYTFGSGTRLTVV.